This T cell receptor (beta chain) was observed in a study of blood T cell repertoires in COVID-19. Sequenced by immunoSEQ multiplex PCR; TCRdb stores in-frame clones only, minus some. The top ten clones hold under 7.5% of a sample with roughly 57,000 clones, about 87% of them seen once. The source is a woman aged 55-69 years with COVID-19, enrolled during active disease. The sequenced material came from peripheral blood.

The CDR3 nucleotides read TGTGCCAGCAGCTCACTGGCCGGGGCCGCGGGGGGGGATGGCTACACCTTC. Translating gives CASSSLAGAAGGDGYTF. The V gene is TRBV7-9, the J gene TRBJ1-2; perhaps TRBD1 as D (5 bases). Per the germline V gene, CDR1 is SEHNR and CDR2 is FQNEAQ (reference sequence). The CDR3 runs 17 residues. The V end lost 4 bases, the J end lost 6 bases, and 24 bases lay between the germline ends.